A single sample is the source of the 13 T cell receptor beta chains below, sequenced in a study of vaccination and CD4 T cells after COVID-19. What these receptors recognize is not known. Indicated treatment: roughly 10-day PBMC culture with coronavirus spike peptide pools or control peptides (ViraFEST assay). The Oncomine TCR Beta short-read assay was what sequenced the DNA obtained from cultured CD4+ T cells. Via MiXCR, TCRdb re-called the PCR reads, giving one row per CDR3 protein. This table has around 8,000 distinct CDR3 sequences, around half appearing once. Sequenced input: CD4+ T cells from blood, cultured in vitro. The source of these receptors is a human donor who had recovered from COVID-19.

V is TRBV7-8 and J is TRBJ1-3; D gene ambiguous. Germline CDR1 and CDR2: SGHVS and FQNEAQ. The CDR3 covers 15 residues. V was shortened by 5 bases and J by 0 bases, with 11 bases between the two germline ends. CDR3 sequence reads: CASSLREGSGNTIYF. The CDR3 bases are TGTGCCAGCAGCCTCCGTGAAGGCTCTGGAAACACCATATATTTT.

The chain couples TRBV2 to TRBJ2-1, with 8 nucleotides matching TRBD2. The CDR3 is made up of 15 amino acids. V lost 7 bases and J lost 1; bases outside the gene matches: 6. Germline values: CDR1 SNHLY, CDR2 FYNNEI. In nucleotides, the CDR3 is TGTGCCAGCAAGGAGAGCGGGAGATCCTACAATGAGCAGTTCTTC. Translation: CASKESGRSYNEQFF.

The V and J genes are TRBV20-1 and TRBJ1-2, with 8 positions matching TRBD1. CDR3 length: 14 amino acids. Germline assignment: CDR1 DFQATT and CDR2 SNEGSKA (reference sequence). The J segment lost 8 bases and the V segment lost 6 bases, leaving 14 bases of the junction unmatched. The CDR3 here is CSARVGQAPLGYTF. The CDR3 nucleotides read TGCAGTGCCAGGGTGGGACAGGCCCCCTTGGGCTACACCTTC.

V is TRBV7-9 and J is TRBJ2-5; 11 bases map to TRBD2. The CDR3 covers 17 residues. The J segment lost 5 bases and the V segment lost 4 bases, leaving 12 bases of the junction unmatched. CDR1 is SEHNR and CDR2 is FQNEAQ in the germline V gene (reference sequence). This CDR3 reads CASSSLAGGPVLETQYF. The DNA for the CDR3 is TGTGCCAGCAGCTCCTTAGCGGGGGGGCCGGTCCTTGAGACCCAGTACTTC. Full variable domain (outside the CDR3, taken from reference TRBV7-9 and TRBJ2-5): DTGVSQNPRHKITKRGQNVTFRCDPISEHNRLYWYRQTLGQGPEFLTYFQNEAQLEKSRLLSDRFSAERPKGSFSTLEIQRTEQGDSAMYLCASSSLAGGPVLETQYFGPGTRLLVL.

This chain links TRBV2 with TRBJ1-3; TRBD1 agrees at 7 bases. CDR1 and CDR2 from the germline V gene are SNHLY and FYNNEI. The CDR3 totals 15 residues. Trimming cost V 1 base and J 2 bases; bases outside gene matches: 2. The CDR3 bases are TGTGCCAGCAGTGAAGGAGACAGGGCTGGAAACACCATATATTTT. Its protein product is CASSEGDRAGNTIYF.

This chain uses TRBV6-1 with TRBJ1-5, with 7 bases identical to TRBD1. After removal of 3 bases from V and 2 bases from J, the junction contained 7 bases not matched to a gene. Looked up from germline, CDR1 is MNHNS and CDR2 is SASEGT. CDR3 length equals 16 residues. CDR3 region: CASSDQGDGGNQPQHF. CDR3 coding DNA: TGTGCCAGCAGTGATCAGGGGGATGGTGGCAATCAGCCCCAGCATTTT.

This clonotype was counted a single time. This chain joins TRBV6-1 and TRBJ1-5, with TRBD1 as a possible D gene (5 bases). The germline V gene encodes CDR1 MNHNS and CDR2 SASEGT. V lost 6 bases, J lost 5 bases, and 17 bases lay in between. The CDR3 covers 15 residues. CDR3 in amino acids: CASRTPGLPHQPQHF. As DNA, the CDR3 is TGTGCCAGCAGGACGCCAGGGTTACCGCATCAGCCCCAGCATTTT.

The V and J genes are TRBV19 and TRBJ2-5, with 8 positions matching TRBD1. Looked up from germline, CDR1 is LNHDA and CDR2 is SQIVND (reference sequence). CDR3 length equals 13 residues. V lost 3 bases and J lost 4; bases outside the gene matches: 1. The CDR3: CASSIRGRETQYF. For the CDR3, the DNA is TGTGCCAGTAGTATCAGGGGGCGAGAGACCCAGTACTTC.

The chain carries TRBV7-2 and TRBJ2-3; D remains unclear. Trimming pared 2 bases from V and 6 bases from J, leaving 6 bases between. CDR1 is SGHTA and CDR2 is FQGNSA in the germline V gene. The CDR3 consists of 12 residues. CDR3 region: CASSLYGDTQYF. The CDR3 nucleotides are TGTGCCAGCAGCTTATACGGGGATACGCAGTATTTT.

This clonotype occurred once. This chain connects TRBV27 to TRBJ2-5; 8 bases agree with TRBD2. The CDR3 length is 18 residues. The germline CDR1 and CDR2 sequences are MNHEY and SMNVEV (reference sequence). Trimming at V came to 2 bases and at J to 2 bases, leaving 13 bases not matched to a gene. CDR3: CASSLRRVTGGGQETQYF. CDR3 DNA: TGTGCCAGCAGTTTACGCCGTGTGACGGGAGGGGGGCAAGAGACCCAGTACTTC.

This chain links TRBV4-2 with TRBJ1-2, with D possibly matching TRBD1 (5 bases). V shed 4 bases and J shed 5 bases, with 17 bases lying between them. The CDR3 extends over 15 amino acids. Germline CDR1 LGHNA, CDR2 YNFKEQ. CDR3 DNA: TGTGCCAGCAGCCCCGGAGGGCAGGGCATTTATGGCTACACCTTC. It is translated as CASSPGGQGIYGYTF.

In its sample, this clonotype ranks as medium-sized. The chain uses TRBV10-3 and TRBJ2-2, with D uncertain. The germline V and J ends were trimmed by 7 bases and 0 bases, with 9 bases remaining between them. This CDR3 region has 14 residues. Germline CDR1 is ENHRY and CDR2 is SYGVKD. CDR3 region: CAIKVGSNTGELFF. CDR3 sequence (DNA): TGTGCCATCAAGGTTGGGTCGAACACCGGGGAGCTGTTTTTT.

By sample fraction, this clonotype is large (0.1 to 1%). The J gene is TRBJ2-7, the V gene TRBV11-2, with 11 bases that match TRBD2. This CDR3 comprises 15 residues. Germline V gene sequence: CDR1 SGHAT, CDR2 FQNNGV. V was pared by 4 bases and J by 5 bases, with 7 bases of the junction left unmatched. CDR3 sequence reads: CASSSLAGGTHEQYF. CDR3 nucleotide sequence: TGTGCCAGCAGCTCTCTAGCGGGAGGAACCCACGAGCAGTACTTC.